These T cell receptor beta chains were read from a single sample in a study of PD-1 blockade in classical Hodgkin lymphoma. Using immunoSEQ multiplex PCR, the repertoire was profiled, and TCRdb retains in-frame clones only, with some absent. Among 20,000 to 25,000 clones, about 89% were seen once, and the ten largest hold about 0.54%. Sample: CD4+ T cells from blood. These receptors all stem from a human donor with classical Hodgkin lymphoma. Both conserved end residues are part of each CDR3. A D gene is named only where the DNA matches it firmly. Clone size appears in some rows only: once, few, many, or a class for an expanded clone.

TRBD2	.	TRBJ2-1	TRBV2	TGTGCCAGCACGAGAGTAGCGGGGGGCTCCTACAATGAGCAGTTCTTC	CASTRVAGGSYNEQFF
TRBD1	.	TRBJ1-5	TRBV28	TGTGCCAGCAGTTTACAGGGGGCCAGCAATCAGCCCCAGCATTTT	CASSLQGASNQPQHF
.	.	TRBJ2-1	TRBV7-2	TGTGCCAGCAGCTTAGAGGGTGGGAGCCATGAGCAGTTCTTC	CASSLEGGSHEQFF
.	.	TRBJ2-2	TRBV2	TGTGCCAGCAGTGAAGAACAGGCAACGAACACCGGGGAGCTGTTTTTT	CASSEEQATNTGELFF
.	.	TRBJ2-7	TRBV20-1	TGCAGTGCTAGATCAGGGCGCGAGCAGTACTTC	CSARSGREQYF
TRBD1	.	TRBJ1-2	TRBV6-5	TGTGCCAGCACCCGGGACAGGGGGCACGGCTATGGCTACACCTTC	CASTRDRGHGYGYTF
TRBD2	.	TRBJ2-5	TRBV27	TGTGCCAGCAGGGGGGGACTAGCCCGCCAAGAGACCCAGTACTTC	CASRGGLARQETQYF
.	.	TRBJ1-1	TRBV28	TGTGCCAGCACCTCCTCGGGCTTGGCTTTCTTT	CASTSSGLAFF
TRBD1	.	TRBJ1-1	TRBV11-2	TGTGCCAGCAGCCCCGCCCGAAACAGGGGGGGGAACACTGAAGCTTTCTTT	CASSPARNRGGNTEAFF
TRBD1	.	TRBJ2-2	TRBV5-1	TGCGCCAGCGGCGAACAGGGGCCTAACACCGGGGAGCTGTTTTTT	CASGEQGPNTGELFF
.	once	TRBJ2-7	TRBV11-2	TGTGCCAGCAGCCCCCTCCCTAACTACGAGCAGTACTTC	CASSPLPNYEQYF
.	.	TRBJ2-3	TRBV29-1	TGCAGCGTTGGCTTAACCCGAACCGGCACAGATACGCAGTATTTT	CSVGLTRTGTDTQYF
.	.	TRBJ1-5	TRBV11-2	TGTGCCAGCAGCCCCAGGGGAGTAGATCAGCCCCAGCATTTT	CASSPRGVDQPQHF
.	.	TRBJ2-5	TRBV7-6	TGTGCCAGCAGCTTAGCGTTCGAGACCCAGTACTTC	CASSLAFETQYF
.	.	TRBJ1-3	TRBV29-1	TGCAGCGTTGAAGGGGGATGGGGAAACACCATATATTTT	CSVEGGWGNTIYF
.	.	TRBJ2-7	TRBV7-9	TGTGCCAGCAGCTTCGGGGGGCTGGCCTACGAGCAGTACTTC	CASSFGGLAYEQYF
.	.	TRBJ1-2	TRBV10-3	TGTGCCATCAGTGGAGTGAGAGGTCGCAACTATGGCTACACCTTC	CAISGVRGRNYGYTF
TRBD2	.	TRBJ2-5	TRBV7-9	TGTGCCAGCAGCTTGGGGAGCGGGGGGGTACCCCCCCAAGAGACCCAGTACTTC	CASSLGSGGVPPQETQYF
TRBD1	.	TRBJ2-7	TRBV7-2	TGTGCCAGACCCGGGACAGGGGGTTACTACGAGCAGTACTTC	CARPGTGGYYEQYF
.	once	TRBJ1-2	TRBV19	TGTGCCAGCCTAAACCCGGGACGCTCTAACTATGGCTACACCTTC	CASLNPGRSNYGYTF
.	.	TRBJ2-7	TRBV10-3	TGTGCCATCAGTGAGTCCGACGACGAGCAGTACTTC	CAISESDDEQYF
.	.	TRBJ2-2	TRBV7-8	TGTGCCAGCAGCTTAATTTGGGGAAGTAACACCGGGGAGCTGTTTTTT	CASSLIWGSNTGELFF
.	once	TRBJ2-7	TRBV19	TGTGCCAGTAGTTTCCCCGGGGCCTCCTACGAGCAGTACTTC	CASSFPGASYEQYF
TRBD2	.	TRBJ2-3	TRBV11-2	TGTGCCAGCAGCTTAGTGGCTAGCGGGTCTCGCACAGATACGCAGTATTTT	CASSLVASGSRTDTQYF
.	.	TRBJ1-2	TRBV2	TGTGCCAGCAGCGCCCACGAGAGGTCGCATGGCTACACCTTC	CASSAHERSHGYTF
.	.	TRBJ2-1	TRBV28	TGTGCCAGCAGTAGAGGGTCATACGGCAATGAGCAGTTCTTC	CASSRGSYGNEQFF
.	.	TRBJ2-3	TRBV5-1	TGCGCCAGCAGCTTGGGGTGGGCAGATACGCAGTATTTT	CASSLGWADTQYF
.	.	TRBJ1-5	TRBV29-1	TGCAGCGTTGCGTGGGGGTCCCAAAATCAGCCCCAGCATTTT	CSVAWGSQNQPQHF
TRBD1	once	TRBJ2-3	TRBV5-4	TGTGCCAGCAGCCTCTTCGGGACAGGGCGGACAGATACGCAGTATTTT	CASSLFGTGRTDTQYF
.	.	TRBJ2-7	TRBV7-8	TGTGCCAGCGGGACTGTTTACGAGCAGTACTTC	CASGTVYEQYF
.	.	TRBJ2-1	TRBV5-5	TGTGCCAGCAGCTTGGACATGAGCTCCTACAATGAGCAGTTCTTC	CASSLDMSSYNEQFF
TRBD1	.	TRBJ2-7	TRBV5-1	TGCGCCAGCAGCCCCCGACCCGGACAGGGCAGGTACATCAACGAGCAGTACTTC	CASSPRPGQGRYINEQYF
TRBD1	.	TRBJ1-1	TRBV28	TGTGCCAGCAGTTTAGACAGGGGCCAGCCTAGCGAAGCTTTCTTT	CASSLDRGQPSEAFF
.	.	TRBJ1-2	TRBV28	TGTGCCAGCAGTTTAGGGAGGGGGGATGGCTACACCTTC	CASSLGRGDGYTF
TRBD1	.	TRBJ1-1	TRBV10-3	TGTGCCATCAGTGTAGGGGGCCCCGGGGCTGAAGCTTTCTTT	CAISVGGPGAEAFF
TRBD2	.	TRBJ2-3	TRBV4-3	TGCGCCAGCAGCCGAGCTAGCGGGGAGGGGGATACGCAGTATTTT	CASSRASGEGDTQYF
.	.	TRBJ2-2	TRBV7-3	TGTGCCAGCAGCCCCCGTAGTAGCGGGAACACCGGGGAGCTGTTTTTT	CASSPRSSGNTGELFF
TRBD1	.	TRBJ2-1	TRBV11-2	TGTGCCAGCACCGGTGGGGACAGGCGTTACAATGAGCAGTTCTTC	CASTGGDRRYNEQFF
.	.	TRBJ2-7	TRBV25-1	TGTGCCAGCAGTGAATCGAGGTCCTCAGGGGGAGGCTACGAGCAGTACTTC	CASSESRSSGGGYEQYF
.	.	TRBJ1-2	TRBV19	TGTGCCAGTAGCTCTACGACGGGGGTGGCTCACTATGGCTACACCTTC	CASSSTTGVAHYGYTF
TRBD1	.	TRBJ2-7	TRBV7-9	TGTGCCAGCAGCCCCCTTAGGGGACAGGGCTTGAGGGAGCAGTACTTC	CASSPLRGQGLREQYF
.	.	TRBJ2-5	TRBV19	TGTGCCAGTAGCACGGGAGCGTCGAGAGAAAGGGCGACCCAGTACTTC	CASSTGASRERATQYF
.	.	TRBJ1-6	TRBV10-3	TGTGCCATCACGCGAGACTATAATTCACCCCTCCACTTT	CAITRDYNSPLHF
TRBD1	.	TRBJ2-2	TRBV28	TGTGCCAGCAGCCCCCCCCGACAGGGCACCGGGGAGCTGTTTTTT	CASSPPRQGTGELFF
TRBD1	.	TRBJ2-7	TRBV7-9	TGTGCCAGCAGCCCCAGGGGGTACAGGAGCTCCTACGAGCAGTACTTC	CASSPRGYRSSYEQYF
.	.	TRBJ1-3	TRBV6-1	TGTGCCAGCAGCGAAGGGGGGTATGGAAACACCATATATTTT	CASSEGGYGNTIYF
.	.	TRBJ2-3	TRBV7-2	TGTGCCAGCAGCTCCCCCTCAAGGGGTTCCAGGCATACGCAGTATTTT	CASSSPSRGSRHTQYF
.	.	TRBJ1-1	TRBV10-3	TGTGCCATCAGTATCAGGGTGAACACTGAAGCTTTCTTT	CAISIRVNTEAFF
.	.	TRBJ1-5	TRBV6-5	TGTGCCAGCAGTTATCCCGGGAGTGGGCCCCAGCATTTT	CASSYPGSGPQHF
TRBD2	.	TRBJ2-1	TRBV5-1	TGCGCCAGCAGCTTGGCCGGGGGGGCCTACAATGAGCAGTTCTTC	CASSLAGGAYNEQFF
TRBD1	.	TRBJ1-2	TRBV4-3	TGCGCCAGCAGCCCAGGACAGGGTGTCACCTATGGCTACACCTTC	CASSPGQGVTYGYTF